A selection of T cell receptor beta chains follows, all from one sample in a study of shared clonotypes between healthy human individuals. Clones were read by immunoSEQ multiplex PCR, and TCRdb kept only the in-frame ones, dropping some. The data hold about 480,000 clones, with approximately 79% observed a single time. Sequenced sample: PBMCs. The receptors originated from a woman in her forties in good health. Some clones in this sample may be carry-over from other donors' samples. Each CDR3 is given with its conserved first and last residue. A D gene is named only where the DNA matches it firmly. Clone size is not always given. Where it is, it says once, few, many or a class for expanded clones.

TRBV25-1	-	TRBJ2-7	-	TGTGCCAGCAAAGAAGGAGGCTACGAGCAGTACTTC	CASKEGGYEQYF
TRBV27	-	TRBJ1-1	-	TGTGCCAGCAGTTTGGTAGGGAATTCTGAAGCTTTCTTT	CASSLVGNSEAFF
TRBV6-1	TRBD1	TRBJ2-1	-	TGTGCCAGCAGCGACCGGGACAGGAGATTTAATGAGCAGTTCTTC	CASSDRDRRFNEQFF
TRBV29-1	-	TRBJ2-3	-	TGCAGCGTTGGGGACACAGATACGCAGTATTTT	CSVGDTDTQYF
TRBV7-2	-	TRBJ2-7	once	TGTGCCAGCAGCCAGTCAGGGACCTCTACCTCCTACGAGCAGTACTTC	CASSQSGTSTSYEQYF
TRBV9	-	TRBJ2-7	-	TGTGCCAGCAGCGTAGAGGGGACCGTAAACTCCTACGAGCAGTACTTC	CASSVEGTVNSYEQYF
TRBV5-1	TRBD2	TRBJ2-1	-	TGCGCCAGCAGTTTGGGGCCGTTAGGTCGCGGGAGGGACAATGAGCAGTTCTTC	CASSLGPLGRGRDNEQFF
TRBV7-2	-	TRBJ1-2	-	TGTGCCAGCAGCTTAGGGGGGGCAGGTCACGTCTATGGCTACACCTTC	CASSLGGAGHVYGYTF
TRBV7-3	TRBD2	TRBJ2-1	-	TGTGCCAGCAGCTTCGGGACTAGCGGGAGTAATGAGCAGTTCTTC	CASSFGTSGSNEQFF
TRBV10-3	-	TRBJ2-1	-	TGTGCCATCAGTGAGACAGCGGTTGAGCAGTTCTTC	CAISETAVEQFF
TRBV19	-	TRBJ1-1	few	TGTGCCAGTAGTGACACCGGGACATGGGACACTGAAGCTTTCTTT	CASSDTGTWDTEAFF
TRBV4-1	TRBD2	TRBJ2-7	-	TGCGCCAGCAGTCCCCTACCGGCAGAACTAGCGGGAGTTGACGAGCAGTACTTC	CASSPLPAELAGVDEQYF
TRBV9	-	TRBJ1-1	-	TGTGCCAGCAGCGCCGTCGTGGCGGCGGTCGCTGAAGCTTTCTTT	CASSAVVAAVAEAFF
TRBV18	TRBD1	TRBJ1-4	-	TGTGCCAGCAGACGGGACAGCCAAAATGAAAAACTGTTTTTT	CASRRDSQNEKLFF
TRBV9	-	TRBJ1-4	-	TGTGCCAGCAGCCCCGCCCCTAATGAAAAACTGTTTTTT	CASSPAPNEKLFF
TRBV2	TRBD1	TRBJ1-1	few	TGTGCCAGCAGTCCCCAGGGGGCAGGATTGAACACTGAAGCTTTCTTT	CASSPQGAGLNTEAFF
TRBV27	-	TRBJ2-7	-	TGTGCCAGCAGTTTGACTGTAGTTCGCGAGCAGTACTTC	CASSLTVVREQYF
TRBV27	-	TRBJ2-3	-	TGTGCCAGCAGTTTGTTCCAGGGCGCAGATACGCAGTATTTT	CASSLFQGADTQYF